The subject of this entry is one TCR beta chain. Germline V gives CDR1 MGHDK, CDR2 SYGVNS. This CDR3 is built from 16 residues. Deletions cut 6 bases from V and 3 bases from J, with 21 bases between. The sample originates from a study of blood T cell repertoires in COVID-19. Study background: From T cells, B-cell-depleted T cells, or PBMCs came the material, which was cDNA or gDNA.

Measured with immunoSEQ multiplex PCR; TCRdb has only the in-frame clones, and not every one. Among about 50,000 clones, around 73% were seen once, and the ten largest hold about 5.8%. The cohort comprised adults aged roughly 18 to 100 years residing in some 24 US areas. This clonotype was obtained from a woman aged 50 to 60 with acute COVID-19. The material sequenced was PBMCs or T cells enriched from blood (not recorded which). The V and J genes are TRBV25-1 and TRBJ2-7; D may be TRBD1 (6 bases). CDR3: CASSSPQGSPRYEQYF. The CDR3 DNA reads as TGTGCCAGCAGCTCCCCACAGGGATCGCCTCGCTACGAGCAGTACTTC.